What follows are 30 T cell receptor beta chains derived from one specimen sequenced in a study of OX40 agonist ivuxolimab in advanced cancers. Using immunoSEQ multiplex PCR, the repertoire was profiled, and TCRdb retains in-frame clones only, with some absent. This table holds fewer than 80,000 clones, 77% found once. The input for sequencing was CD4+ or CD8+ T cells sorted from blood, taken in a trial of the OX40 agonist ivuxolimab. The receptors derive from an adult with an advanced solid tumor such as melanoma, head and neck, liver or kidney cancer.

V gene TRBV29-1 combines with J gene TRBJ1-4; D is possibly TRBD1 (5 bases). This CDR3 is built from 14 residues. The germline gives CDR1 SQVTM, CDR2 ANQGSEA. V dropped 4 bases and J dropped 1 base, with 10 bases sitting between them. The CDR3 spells CSVVVGGTNEKLFF. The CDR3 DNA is TGCAGCGTTGTGGTGGGGGGAACTAATGAAAAACTGTTTTTT. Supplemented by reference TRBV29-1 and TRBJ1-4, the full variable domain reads SAVISQKPSRDICQRGTSLTIQCQVDSQVTMMFWYRQQPGQSLTLIATANQGSEATYESGFVIDKFPISRPNLTFSTLTVSNMSPEDSSIYLCSVVVGGTNEKLFFGSGTQLSVL.

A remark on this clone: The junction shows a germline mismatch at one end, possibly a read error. The DNA of the CDR3 is TGTGCCAGCATCTTAACCCCGGACAGGACCGAGCAGTACTTC. Amino acids: CASILTPDRTEQYF. The chain recombines TRBV7-9 with TRBJ2-7; TRBD1 matches at 7 bases. There are 14 residues in the CDR3. CDR1 and CDR2 from the germline V gene are SEHNR and FQNEAQ (reference sequence).

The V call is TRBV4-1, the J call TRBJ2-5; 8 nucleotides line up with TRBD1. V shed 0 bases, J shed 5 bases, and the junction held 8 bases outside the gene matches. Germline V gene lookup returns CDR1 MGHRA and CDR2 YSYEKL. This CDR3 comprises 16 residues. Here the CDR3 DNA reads TGCGCCAGCAGCCAAGATAGGGGCAGGGGGCAGGAGACCCAGTACTTC. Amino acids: CASSQDRGRGQETQYF.

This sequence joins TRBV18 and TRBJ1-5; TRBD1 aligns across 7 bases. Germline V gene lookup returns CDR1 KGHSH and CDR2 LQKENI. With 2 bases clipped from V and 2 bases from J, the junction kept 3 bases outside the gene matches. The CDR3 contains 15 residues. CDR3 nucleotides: TGTGCCAGCTCACCAGATCAGGGGGGCAATCAGCCCCAGCATTTT. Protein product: CASSPDQGGNQPQHF.

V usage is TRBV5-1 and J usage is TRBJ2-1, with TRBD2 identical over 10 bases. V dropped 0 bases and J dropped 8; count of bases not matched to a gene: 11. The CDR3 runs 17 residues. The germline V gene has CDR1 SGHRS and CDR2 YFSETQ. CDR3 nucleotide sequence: TGCGCCAGCAGCTTGGGTTGGCTAGCGGGAGTGAATGATGAGCAGTTCTTC. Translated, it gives CASSLGWLAGVNDEQFF.

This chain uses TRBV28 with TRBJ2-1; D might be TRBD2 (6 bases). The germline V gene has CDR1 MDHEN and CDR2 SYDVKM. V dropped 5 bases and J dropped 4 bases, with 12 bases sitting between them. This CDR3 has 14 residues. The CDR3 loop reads CASSRGLRYNEQFF. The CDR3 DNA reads TGTGCCAGCAGTCGGGGACTCAGGTACAATGAGCAGTTCTTC.

CDR3 protein: CASSQDPVSPLHF. DNA of the CDR3: TGCGCCAGCAGCCAAGATCCGGTTTCACCCCTCCACTTT. V is TRBV4-1 and J is TRBJ1-6; no firm D call. From germline, CDR1 is MGHRA and CDR2 YSYEKL. V lost 0 bases and J 9 bases, leaving 6 bases between the germline ends. The CDR3 spans 13 residues.

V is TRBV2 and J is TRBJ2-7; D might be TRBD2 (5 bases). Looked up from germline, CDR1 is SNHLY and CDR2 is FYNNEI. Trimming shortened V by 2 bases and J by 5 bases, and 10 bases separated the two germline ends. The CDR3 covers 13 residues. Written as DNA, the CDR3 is TGTGCCAGCAGTGAAATCACGGGGAACGAGCAGTACTTC. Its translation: CASSEITGNEQYF. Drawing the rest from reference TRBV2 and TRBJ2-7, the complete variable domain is EPEVTQTPSHQVTQMGQEVILRCVPISNHLYFYWYRQILGQKVEFLVSFYNNEISEKSEIFDDQFSVERPDGSNFTLKIRSTKLEDSAMYFCASSEITGNEQYFGPGTRLTVT.

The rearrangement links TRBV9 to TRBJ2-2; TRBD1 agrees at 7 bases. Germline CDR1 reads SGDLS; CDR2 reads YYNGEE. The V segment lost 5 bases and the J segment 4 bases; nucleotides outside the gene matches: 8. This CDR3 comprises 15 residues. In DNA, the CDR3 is TGTGCCAGCAGTGTCTGGGGGACAGTCACCGGGGAGCTGTTTTTT. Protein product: CASSVWGTVTGELFF.

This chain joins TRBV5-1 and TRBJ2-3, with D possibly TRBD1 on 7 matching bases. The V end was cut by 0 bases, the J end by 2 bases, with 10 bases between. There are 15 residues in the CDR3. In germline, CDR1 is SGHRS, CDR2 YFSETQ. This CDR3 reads CASSLDRGLTDTQYF. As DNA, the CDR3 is TGCGCCAGCAGCTTGGACAGGGGACTCACAGATACGCAGTATTTT.

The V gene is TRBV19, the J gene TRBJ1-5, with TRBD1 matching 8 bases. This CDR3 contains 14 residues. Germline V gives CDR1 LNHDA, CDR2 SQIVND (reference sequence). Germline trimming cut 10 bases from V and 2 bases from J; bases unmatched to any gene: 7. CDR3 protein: CATRTGSGNQPQHF. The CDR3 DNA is TGTGCCACCAGGACAGGGTCGGGCAATCAGCCCCAGCATTTT.

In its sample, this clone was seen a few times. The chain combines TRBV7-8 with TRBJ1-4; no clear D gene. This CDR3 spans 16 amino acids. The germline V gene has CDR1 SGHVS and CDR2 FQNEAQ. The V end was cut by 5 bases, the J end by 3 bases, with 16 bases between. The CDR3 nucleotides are TGTGCCAGCAGCCCCGGGTGGATGAGGGCTAATGAAAAACTGTTTTTT. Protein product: CASSPGWMRANEKLFF. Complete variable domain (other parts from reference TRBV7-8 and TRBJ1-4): GAGVSQSPRYKVAKRGQDVALRCDPISGHVSLFWYQQALGQGPEFLTYFQNEAQLDKSGLPSDRFFAERPEGSVSTLKIQRTQQEDSAVYLCASSPGWMRANEKLFFGSGTQLSVL.

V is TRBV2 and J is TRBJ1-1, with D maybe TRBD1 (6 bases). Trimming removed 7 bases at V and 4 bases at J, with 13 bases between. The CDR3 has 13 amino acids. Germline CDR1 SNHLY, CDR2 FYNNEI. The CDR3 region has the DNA TGTGCCAGCACCCAAGGGGGGGGCACTGAAGCTTTCTTT. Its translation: CASTQGGGTEAFF.

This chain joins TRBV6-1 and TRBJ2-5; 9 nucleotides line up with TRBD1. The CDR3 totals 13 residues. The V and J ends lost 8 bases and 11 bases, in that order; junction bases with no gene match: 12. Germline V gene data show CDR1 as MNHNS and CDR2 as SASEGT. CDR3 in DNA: TGTGCCAGCCGACAGGGGGGAGGATGGGAGCAGTACTTC. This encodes CASRQGGGWEQYF.

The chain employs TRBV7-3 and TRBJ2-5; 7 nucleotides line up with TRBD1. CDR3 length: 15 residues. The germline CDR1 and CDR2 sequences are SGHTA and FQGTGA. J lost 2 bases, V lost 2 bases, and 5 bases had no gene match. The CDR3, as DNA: TGTGCCAGCAGCTTAGGGCAGGGGGAGCAAGAGACCCAGTACTTC. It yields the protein CASSLGQGEQETQYF.

The CDR3 is CASSPPAGTEAFF. The CDR3 DNA follows: TGTGCCAGCTCACCACCGGCTGGGACTGAAGCTTTCTTT. The genes are TRBV18 and TRBJ1-1; D is undetermined. In germline, CDR1 is KGHSH, CDR2 LQKENI. Trimming took off 0 bases at V and 5 bases at J, with 7 bases between the two ends. The CDR3 is 13 amino acids. Filled out from reference TRBV18 and TRBJ1-1, the complete variable domain reads NAGVMQNPRHLVRRRGQEARLRCSPMKGHSHVYWYRQLPEEGLKFMVYLQKENIIDESGMPKERFSAEFPKEGPSILRIQQVVRGDSAAYFCASSPPAGTEAFFGQGTRLTVV.

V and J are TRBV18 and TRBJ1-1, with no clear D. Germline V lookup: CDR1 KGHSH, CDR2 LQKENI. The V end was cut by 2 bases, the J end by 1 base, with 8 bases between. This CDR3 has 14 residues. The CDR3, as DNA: TGTGCCAGCTCACCATCGATGGGGAACACTGAAGCTTTCTTT. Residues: CASSPSMGNTEAFF.

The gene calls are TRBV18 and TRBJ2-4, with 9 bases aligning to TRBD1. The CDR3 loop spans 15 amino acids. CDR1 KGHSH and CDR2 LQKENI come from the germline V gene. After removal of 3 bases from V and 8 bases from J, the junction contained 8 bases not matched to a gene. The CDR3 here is CASSPAGQGMDIQYF. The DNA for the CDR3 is TGTGCCAGCTCACCCGCTGGACAGGGGATGGACATTCAGTACTTC.

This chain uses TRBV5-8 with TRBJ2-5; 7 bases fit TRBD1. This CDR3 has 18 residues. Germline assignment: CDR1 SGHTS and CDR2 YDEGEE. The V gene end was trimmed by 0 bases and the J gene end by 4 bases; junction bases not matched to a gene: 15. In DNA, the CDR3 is TGTGCCAGCAGCTTGGGCTCACAGGGGAGAGGGAGCAGAGAGACCCAGTACTTC. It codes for CASSLGSQGRGSRETQYF.

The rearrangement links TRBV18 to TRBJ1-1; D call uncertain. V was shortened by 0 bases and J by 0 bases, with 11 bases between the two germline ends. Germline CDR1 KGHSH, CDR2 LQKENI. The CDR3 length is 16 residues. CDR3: CASSPPSGVMNTEAFF. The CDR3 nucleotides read TGTGCCAGCTCACCACCGAGTGGGGTTATGAACACTGAAGCTTTCTTT.

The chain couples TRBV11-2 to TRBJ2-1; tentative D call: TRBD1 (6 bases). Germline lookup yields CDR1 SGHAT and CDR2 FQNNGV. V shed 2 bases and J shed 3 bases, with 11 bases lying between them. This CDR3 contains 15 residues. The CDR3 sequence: CASSLSGDNYNEQFF. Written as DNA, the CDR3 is TGTGCCAGCAGCTTATCAGGGGACAACTACAATGAGCAGTTCTTC.

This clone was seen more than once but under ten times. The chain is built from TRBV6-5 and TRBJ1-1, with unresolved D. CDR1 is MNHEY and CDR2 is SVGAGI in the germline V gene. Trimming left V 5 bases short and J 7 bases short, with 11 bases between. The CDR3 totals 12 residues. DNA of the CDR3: TGTGCCAGCAGTAAGCAAACGGGTGAAGCTTTCTTT. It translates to CASSKQTGEAFF.

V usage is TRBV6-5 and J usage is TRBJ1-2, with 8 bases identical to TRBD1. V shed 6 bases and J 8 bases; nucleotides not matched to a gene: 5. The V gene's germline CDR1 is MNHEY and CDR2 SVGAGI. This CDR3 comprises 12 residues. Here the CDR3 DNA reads TGTGCCAGCAGACCGACAGGGGACGGCTACACCTTC. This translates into CASRPTGDGYTF.

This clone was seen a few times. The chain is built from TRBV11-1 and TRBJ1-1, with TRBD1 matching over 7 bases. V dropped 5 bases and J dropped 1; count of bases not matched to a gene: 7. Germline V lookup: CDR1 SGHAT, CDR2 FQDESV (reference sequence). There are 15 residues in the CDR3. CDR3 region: CASSPRTGANTEAFF. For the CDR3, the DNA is TGTGCCAGCAGCCCACGGACAGGAGCGAACACTGAAGCTTTCTTT.

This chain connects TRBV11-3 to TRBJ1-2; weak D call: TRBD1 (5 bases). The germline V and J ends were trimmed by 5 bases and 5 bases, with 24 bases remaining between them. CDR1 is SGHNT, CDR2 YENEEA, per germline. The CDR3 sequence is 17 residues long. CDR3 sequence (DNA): TGTGCCAGCAGCGATGGGGTGAGGGGAGAGGGTTTTTATGGCTACACCTTC. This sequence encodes CASSDGVRGEGFYGYTF.

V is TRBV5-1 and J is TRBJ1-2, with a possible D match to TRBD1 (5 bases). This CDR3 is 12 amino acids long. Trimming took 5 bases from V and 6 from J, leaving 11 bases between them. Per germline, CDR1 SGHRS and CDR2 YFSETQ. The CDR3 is CASRTEGHGYTF. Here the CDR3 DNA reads TGCGCCAGCAGAACTGAGGGGCATGGCTACACCTTC.

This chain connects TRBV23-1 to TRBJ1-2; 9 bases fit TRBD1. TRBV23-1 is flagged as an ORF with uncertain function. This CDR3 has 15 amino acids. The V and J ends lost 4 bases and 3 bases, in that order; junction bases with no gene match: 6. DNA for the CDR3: TGCGCCAGCAGTCCCACGGACAGGGGCGACTATGGCTACACCTTC. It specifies CASSPTDRGDYGYTF.

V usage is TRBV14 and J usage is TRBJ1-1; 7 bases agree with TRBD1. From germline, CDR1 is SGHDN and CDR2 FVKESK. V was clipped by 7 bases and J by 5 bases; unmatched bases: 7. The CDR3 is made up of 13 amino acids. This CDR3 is CASTRQGGTEAFF. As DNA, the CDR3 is TGTGCCAGCACTCGACAGGGAGGGACTGAAGCTTTCTTT.

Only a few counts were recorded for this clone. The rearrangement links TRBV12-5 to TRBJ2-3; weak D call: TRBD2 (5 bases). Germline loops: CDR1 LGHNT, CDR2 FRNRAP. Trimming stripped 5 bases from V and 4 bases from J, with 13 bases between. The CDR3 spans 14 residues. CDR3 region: CASGGRTRADTQYF. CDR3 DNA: TGTGCTAGTGGTGGCCGGACTCGTGCAGATACGCAGTATTTT.

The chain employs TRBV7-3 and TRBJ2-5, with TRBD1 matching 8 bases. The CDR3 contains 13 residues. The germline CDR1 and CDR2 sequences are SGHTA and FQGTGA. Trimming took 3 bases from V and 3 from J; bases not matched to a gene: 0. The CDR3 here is CASSLTGEETQYF. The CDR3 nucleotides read TGTGCCAGCAGCTTGACAGGGGAAGAGACCCAGTACTTC.